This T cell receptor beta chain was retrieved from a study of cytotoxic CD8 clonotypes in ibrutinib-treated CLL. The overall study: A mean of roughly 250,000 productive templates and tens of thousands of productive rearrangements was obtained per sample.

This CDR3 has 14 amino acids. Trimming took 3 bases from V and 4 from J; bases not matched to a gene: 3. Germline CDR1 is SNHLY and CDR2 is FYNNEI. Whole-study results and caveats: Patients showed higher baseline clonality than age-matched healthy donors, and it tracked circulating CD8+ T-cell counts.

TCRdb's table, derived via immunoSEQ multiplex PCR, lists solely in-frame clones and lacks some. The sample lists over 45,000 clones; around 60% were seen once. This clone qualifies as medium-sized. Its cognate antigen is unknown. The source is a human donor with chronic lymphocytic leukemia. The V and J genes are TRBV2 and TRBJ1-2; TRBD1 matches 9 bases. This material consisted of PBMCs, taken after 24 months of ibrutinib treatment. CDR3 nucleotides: TGTGCCAGCAGTGAGTGGACAGGGGCCTATGGCTACACCTTC. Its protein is CASSEWTGAYGYTF.